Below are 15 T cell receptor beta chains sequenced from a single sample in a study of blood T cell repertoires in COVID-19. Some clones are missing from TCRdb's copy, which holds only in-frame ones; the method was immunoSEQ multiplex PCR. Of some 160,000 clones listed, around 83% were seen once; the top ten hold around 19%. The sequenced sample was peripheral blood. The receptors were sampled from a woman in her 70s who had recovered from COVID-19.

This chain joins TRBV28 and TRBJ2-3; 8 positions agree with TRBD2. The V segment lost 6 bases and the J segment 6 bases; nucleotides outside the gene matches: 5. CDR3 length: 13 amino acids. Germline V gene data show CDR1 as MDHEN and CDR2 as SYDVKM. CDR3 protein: CASRVPSGDTQYF. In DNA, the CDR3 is TGTGCCAGCAGGGTTCCTAGCGGGGATACGCAGTATTTT.

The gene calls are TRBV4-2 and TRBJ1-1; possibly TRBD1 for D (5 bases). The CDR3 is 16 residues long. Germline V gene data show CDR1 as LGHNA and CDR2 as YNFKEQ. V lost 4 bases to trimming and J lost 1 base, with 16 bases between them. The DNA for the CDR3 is TGTGCCAGCAGCCCAGAATTGGGTCAGGGGAACACTGAAGCTTTCTTT. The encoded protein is CASSPELGQGNTEAFF.

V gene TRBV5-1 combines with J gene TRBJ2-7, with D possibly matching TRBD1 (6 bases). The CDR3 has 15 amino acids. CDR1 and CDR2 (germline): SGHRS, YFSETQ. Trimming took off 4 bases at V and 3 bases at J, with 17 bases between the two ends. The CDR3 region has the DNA TGCGCCAGCAGCCCCCACCGGGACACCTACTACGAGCAGTACTTC. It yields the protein CASSPHRDTYYEQYF.

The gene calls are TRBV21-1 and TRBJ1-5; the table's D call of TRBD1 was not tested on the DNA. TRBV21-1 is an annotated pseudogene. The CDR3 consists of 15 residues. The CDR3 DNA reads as TGTGCCAGCAAGCCGCCACAGGGTGGCAATCAGCCCCAGCATTTT. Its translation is CASKPPQGGNQPQHF.

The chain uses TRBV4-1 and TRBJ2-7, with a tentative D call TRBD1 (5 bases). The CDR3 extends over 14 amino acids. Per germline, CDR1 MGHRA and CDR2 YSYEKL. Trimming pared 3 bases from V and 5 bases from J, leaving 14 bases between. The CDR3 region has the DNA TGCGCCAGCAGCCAGGGGCCCCATGGGGACGAGCAGTACTTC. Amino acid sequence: CASSQGPHGDEQYF.

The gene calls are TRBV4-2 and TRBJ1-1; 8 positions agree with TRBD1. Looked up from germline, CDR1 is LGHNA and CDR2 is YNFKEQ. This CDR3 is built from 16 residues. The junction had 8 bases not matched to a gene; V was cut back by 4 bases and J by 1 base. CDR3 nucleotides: TGTGCCAGCAGCCCCCCGACAGGGGCCCCGAACACTGAAGCTTTCTTT. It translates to CASSPPTGAPNTEAFF.

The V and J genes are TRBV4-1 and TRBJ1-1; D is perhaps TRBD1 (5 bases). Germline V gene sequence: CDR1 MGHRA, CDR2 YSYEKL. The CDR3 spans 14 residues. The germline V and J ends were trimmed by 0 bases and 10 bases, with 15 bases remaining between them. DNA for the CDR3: TGCGCCAGCAGCCAAGATTGGGGGGTTGGGGTAGCTTTCTTT. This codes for CASSQDWGVGVAFF.

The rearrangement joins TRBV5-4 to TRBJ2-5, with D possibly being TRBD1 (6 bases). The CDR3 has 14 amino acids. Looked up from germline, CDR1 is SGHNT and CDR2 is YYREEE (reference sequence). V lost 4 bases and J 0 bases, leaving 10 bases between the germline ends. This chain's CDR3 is CASSTGQNQETQYF. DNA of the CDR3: TGTGCCAGCAGCACGGGACAAAACCAAGAGACCCAGTACTTC.

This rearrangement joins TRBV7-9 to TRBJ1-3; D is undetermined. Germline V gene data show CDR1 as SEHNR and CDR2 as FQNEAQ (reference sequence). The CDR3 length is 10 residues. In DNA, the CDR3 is TGTGGTAGTGCTGGAAACACCATATATTTT. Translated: CGSAGNTIYF.

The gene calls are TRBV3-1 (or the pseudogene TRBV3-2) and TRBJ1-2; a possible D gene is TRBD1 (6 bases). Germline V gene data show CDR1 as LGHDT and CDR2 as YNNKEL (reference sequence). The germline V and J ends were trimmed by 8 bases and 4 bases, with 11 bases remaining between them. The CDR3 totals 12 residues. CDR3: CASSQGLYGYTF. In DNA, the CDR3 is TGTGCCAGCTCACAGGGCCTCTATGGCTACACCTTC.

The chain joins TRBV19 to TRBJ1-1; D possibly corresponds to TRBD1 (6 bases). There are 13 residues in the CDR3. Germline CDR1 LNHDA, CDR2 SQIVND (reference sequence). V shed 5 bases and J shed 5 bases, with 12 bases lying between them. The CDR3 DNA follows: TGTGCCAGTAGTGTCCCAGGGGAAACTGAAGCTTTCTTT. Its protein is CASSVPGETEAFF.

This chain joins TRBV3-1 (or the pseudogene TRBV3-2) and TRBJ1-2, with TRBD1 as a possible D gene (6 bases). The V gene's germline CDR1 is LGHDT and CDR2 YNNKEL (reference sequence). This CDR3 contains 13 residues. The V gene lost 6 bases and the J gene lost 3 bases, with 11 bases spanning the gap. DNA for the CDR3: TGTGCCAGCAGTCAGGGGTCGTACTATGGCTACACCTTC. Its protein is CASSQGSYYGYTF.

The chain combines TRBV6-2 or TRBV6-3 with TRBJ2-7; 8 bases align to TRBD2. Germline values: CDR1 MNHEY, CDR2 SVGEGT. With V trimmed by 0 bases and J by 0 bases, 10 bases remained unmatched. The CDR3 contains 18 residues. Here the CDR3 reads CASSYSRGGGRTSYEQYF. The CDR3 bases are TGTGCCAGCAGTTACTCGAGGGGTGGCGGGAGGACCTCCTACGAGCAGTACTTC.

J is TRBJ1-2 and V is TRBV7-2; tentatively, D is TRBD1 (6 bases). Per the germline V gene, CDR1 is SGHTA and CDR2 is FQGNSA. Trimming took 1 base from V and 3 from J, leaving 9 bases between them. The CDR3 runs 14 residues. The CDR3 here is CASSLGPGDYGYTF. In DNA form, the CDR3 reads TGTGCCAGCAGCTTAGGTCCAGGGGACTATGGCTACACCTTC.

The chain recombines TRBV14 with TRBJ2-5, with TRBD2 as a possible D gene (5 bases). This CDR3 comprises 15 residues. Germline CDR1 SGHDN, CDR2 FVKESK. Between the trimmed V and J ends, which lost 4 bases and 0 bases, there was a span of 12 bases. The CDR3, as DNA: TGTGCCAGCAGCCCCGGGGTCAGTAACCAAGAGACCCAGTACTTC. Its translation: CASSPGVSNQETQYF.